What follows are 12 T cell receptor beta chains derived from one specimen sequenced in a study of cytomegalovirus exposure and HLA in healthy donors (TCRdb year 2017). The library was built by means of the immunoSEQ multiplex PCR assay. The multiplex PCR relied on a mix of 60 forward primers for TCR Vbeta segments and 13 reverse primers for TCR Jbeta segments. TCRdb carries this immuneACCESS record with in-frame sequences only. Its versions omit some clonotypes, under half of them owing to an unresolved V gene in the studies checked, with the rest unexplained. The sample table lists 110,000 or so clones, about 83% of them with a count of one. Under 6.5% of the sample comes from the top ten. The material sequenced was PBMCs. These receptors were taken from a man younger than 35 in good health and CMV-seronegative.

The chain links TRBV6-4 to TRBJ2-1; D is perhaps TRBD2 (5 bases). Trimming pared 3 bases from V and 6 bases from J, leaving 12 bases between. The CDR3 loop spans 14 amino acids. Germline assignment: CDR1 MRHNA and CDR2 SNTAGT. The CDR3 region has the DNA TGTGCCAGCAGTGAGAGAGCGGAGGTCAATGAGCAGTTCTTC. Translation gives CASSERAEVNEQFF.

This chain connects TRBV4-1 to TRBJ1-2, with 7 nucleotides matching TRBD1. The length of the CDR3 is 16 residues. CDR1 is MGHRA and CDR2 is YSYEKL in the germline V gene. V lost 2 bases to trimming and J lost 10 bases; unmatched junction nucleotides: 16. The chain's CDR3 is CASSQRIAVDRVDYTF. The DNA for the CDR3 is TGCGCCAGCAGCCAAAGGATTGCGGTAGACAGGGTGGACTACACCTTC.

A single count supports this clone. The V call is TRBV30, the J call TRBJ2-5, with D possibly TRBD2 on 6 matching bases. Gene TRBJ2-7 matches the end of the DNA better, so the J call may be wrong. Germline loops: CDR1 GTSNPN, CDR2 SVGIG (reference sequence). The CDR3 covers 16 residues. The chain's CDR3 is CAWSGAPPADYYEQYF. CDR3 nucleotide sequence: TGTGCCTGGAGTGGGGCCCCCCCAGCGGACTACTACGAGCAGTACTTC.

The gene calls are TRBV18 and TRBJ2-2; TRBD1 agrees at 9 bases. Germline V gene data show CDR1 as KGHSH and CDR2 as LQKENI. CDR3 length: 13 amino acids. Unmatched junction bases numbered 1, after V lost 3 bases and J lost 8 bases. CDR3 bases: TGTGCCAGCTCACCGGACAGGGGAGGGGAGCTGTTTTTT. Translating gives CASSPDRGGELFF.

This clone was observed a single time. The rearrangement uses TRBV7-9 and TRBJ2-2; 10 bases agree with TRBD2. The V segment lost 1 base and the J segment 3 bases; nucleotides outside the gene matches: 11. The germline CDR1 and CDR2 sequences are SEHNR and FQNEAQ (reference sequence). The CDR3 runs 19 residues. The CDR3 region is CASSLGDLAGVRHTGELFF. For the CDR3, the DNA is TGTGCCAGCAGCTTAGGAGACCTAGCGGGAGTTCGGCACACCGGGGAGCTGTTTTTT.

V and J are TRBV19 and TRBJ1-4; tentative D call: TRBD1 (5 bases). With 9 bases removed from V and 0 bases from J, the gap between germline ends came to 8 bases. Germline CDR1 is LNHDA and CDR2 is SQIVND (reference sequence). CDR3 size: 13 residues. The CDR3 region is CASRVATNEKLFF. As DNA, the CDR3 is TGTGCCAGCAGGGTGGCAACTAATGAAAAACTGTTTTTT.

The chain employs TRBV28 and TRBJ1-2, with 7 bases lining up with TRBD1. This CDR3 contains 16 residues. CDR1 is MDHEN and CDR2 is SYDVKM in the germline V gene. V gave up 6 bases and J gave up 5 bases; unmatched junction bases: 15. CDR3 sequence (DNA): TGTGCCAGCAGATCTTTAGCTACAGGGGTCAATTATGGCTACACCTTC. This encodes CASRSLATGVNYGYTF.

This chain uses TRBV28 with TRBJ1-1, with D unresolved. The V gene's germline CDR1 is MDHEN and CDR2 SYDVKM. The V end was cut by 5 bases, the J end by 4 bases, with 11 bases between. The CDR3 length is 13 residues. The CDR3 DNA reads as TGTGCCAGCAGTCTGGGAGTGGTCACTGAAGCTTTCTTT. This gives the protein CASSLGVVTEAFF.

The chain joins TRBV6-5 to TRBJ1-1; 12 bases map to TRBD1. CDR1 is MNHEY and CDR2 is SVGAGI in the germline V gene. The CDR3 spans 15 residues. With 4 bases clipped from V and 5 bases from J, the junction kept 5 bases outside the gene matches. The CDR3 loop reads CASSSPGQGATEAFF. For the CDR3, the DNA is TGTGCCAGCAGTTCACCGGGACAGGGGGCGACTGAAGCTTTCTTT.

The chain uses TRBV7-2 and TRBJ2-3, with 8 bases lining up with TRBD2. The CDR3 consists of 14 residues. Germline V gives CDR1 SGHTA, CDR2 FQGNSA. V shed 5 bases and J 4 bases; nucleotides not matched to a gene: 5. The CDR3 nucleotides are TGTGCCAGCAGCGACAGGACTAGCCCAGATACGCAGTATTTT. Amino acids: CASSDRTSPDTQYF.

J is TRBJ2-6 and V is TRBV4-3, with 8 nucleotides matching TRBD1. Trimming removed 0 bases from V and 4 bases from J; junction bases left unmatched: 5. The CDR3 covers 17 residues. Germline V CDR1 and CDR2: LGHNA, YSLEER. CDR3: CASSQDHRGLGANVLTF. For the CDR3, the DNA is TGCGCCAGCAGCCAAGATCACAGGGGGTTAGGGGCCAACGTCCTGACTTTC.

The genes are TRBV11-1 and TRBJ2-7; 7 nucleotides match TRBD1. In germline, CDR1 is SGHAT, CDR2 FQDESV (reference sequence). CDR3 length: 13 residues. With V trimmed by 3 bases and J by 5 bases, 4 bases remained unmatched. CDR3 in amino acids: CASSFLQGNEQYF. In DNA, the CDR3 is TGTGCCAGCAGCTTCCTACAGGGGAACGAGCAGTACTTC.